These 21 T cell receptor beta chains share one sample of origin, sequenced in a study of T cells in women clearing cervical HPV infection. Assay used: immunoSEQ multiplex PCR; TCRdb lists only in-frame clones, some missing. Its listing shows 30,000 to 45,000 clones. Sequenced material: blood buffy coat. The receptor source for this set is a woman aged 18-69 years with a cervical HPV16 infection that either progressed to CIN3+ or cleared (not recorded which).

About this clone itself: The read terminates 3 residues before the CDR3 end, so the remaining end is supplied by the germline J gene. The V call is TRBV24-1, the J call TRBJ2-5; 8 bases line up with TRBD1. Trimming removed 2 bases from V and 4 bases from J; junction bases left unmatched: 5. CDR1 and CDR2 from the germline V gene are KGHDR and SFDVKD. CDR3 length equals 15 residues. CDR3 region: CATSDSQGAGETQYF. The sequenced part of the CDR3 DNA is TGTGCCACCAGTGATTCCCAGGGGGCTGGAGAGACC.

CDR3 DNA (partial): TGTGCCAGCAGTGAAGGGGACACCCGACTCTCTCTTTATGGC. Residues: CASSEGDTRLSLYG. The entire CDR3 sequence reads CASSEGDTRLSLYGYTF. The chain links TRBV6-1 to TRBJ1-2; maybe TRBD1 (6 bases). The observed sequence ends 3 residues before the CDR3 terminus, with the missing tail filled in from the germline J gene. The CDR3 has 17 residues. Germline values: CDR1 MNHNS, CDR2 SASEGT. Between the trimmed V and J ends, which lost 1 base and 5 bases, there was a span of 20 bases.

A word on this clone: The CDR3 is cut off 3 residues early in the read; its end comes from the germline J gene. The chain joins TRBV20-1 to TRBJ2-2; 11 bases line up with TRBD1. V was clipped by 2 bases and J by 6 bases; unmatched bases: 5. The CDR3 totals 15 residues. The germline CDR1 and CDR2 sequences are DFQATT and SNEGSKA (reference sequence). CDR3 residues: CSARQGTGGAGELFF. The CDR3 bases that were read are TGCAGTGCTAGACAAGGGACAGGGGGAGCCGGGGAG.

About this clone itself: Read coverage stops 3 residues before the CDR3 terminus; the germline J gene supplies the remainder. This chain links TRBV29-1 with TRBJ2-1; possibly TRBD2 for D (6 bases). Germline loops: CDR1 SQVTM, CDR2 ANQGSEA. The CDR3 runs 15 residues. V lost 0 bases, J lost 7 bases, and 16 bases lay in between. Incomplete CDR3 DNA: TGCAGCGTTGAAGATAGGGTAGTGGGGGGTAATGAG. This translates into CSVEDRVVGGNE. The whole CDR3 sequence reads CSVEDRVVGGNEQFF.

In the case of this clone: Read sequence stops 3 residues before the CDR3 end, and the germline J gene provides the missing end. The chain carries TRBV27 and TRBJ2-7; D is perhaps TRBD1 (5 bases). Germline assignment: CDR1 MNHEY and CDR2 SMNVEV (reference sequence). V shed 3 bases and J shed 0 bases, with 12 bases lying between them. This CDR3 comprises 15 residues. The covered CDR3 bases are TGTGCCAGCAGTTTTTCGACAGCCAGCTCCTACGAG. Its protein is CASSFSTASSYE. In full, the CDR3 reads CASSFSTASSYEQYF.

Of note for this clone: The CDR3 extends 3 residues past the end of the read, so its final part is completed from the germline J gene. The V and J genes are TRBV12-3 or TRBV12-4 and TRBJ2-1, with D tentatively TRBD1 (5 bases). CDR3 length equals 13 residues. The ends were cut back, 10 bases at V and 5 bases at J, with 15 bases in the middle. The covered CDR3 bases are TGTGCCACCACGTCGACAGTAAACAATGAG. This gives the protein CATTSTVNNE. The entire CDR3 protein reads CATTSTVNNEQFF.

CDR3 residues: CASSLQAFDYGYTF. The part of the CDR3 DNA that was read is TGTGCCAGCAGCTTACAGGCGTTCGACTATGGC. The rearrangement links TRBV5-5 to TRBJ1-2; D perhaps matches TRBD1 (5 bases). The read halts 3 residues ahead of the CDR3 end, with the missing end drawn from the germline J gene. The CDR3 is made up of 14 amino acids. The germline V and J ends were trimmed by 2 bases and 3 bases, with 11 bases remaining between them. The germline CDR1 and CDR2 sequences are SGHKS and YYEKEE (reference sequence). The complete variable domain, with remaining parts taken from reference TRBV5-5 and TRBJ1-2, reads DAGVTQSPTHLIKTRGQQVTLRCSPISGHKSVSWYQQVLGQGPQFIFQYYEKEERGRGNFPDRFSARQFPNYSSELNVNALLLGDSALYLCASSLQAFDYGYTFGSGTRLTVV.

As for this clone: The CDR3 is cut off 3 residues early in the read; its end comes from the germline J gene. This chain links TRBV20-1 with TRBJ1-2, with D perhaps matching TRBD1 (6 bases). The V end lost 1 base, the J end lost 4 bases, and 19 bases lay between the germline ends. The CDR3 runs 16 residues. The germline gives CDR1 DFQATT, CDR2 SNEGSKA (reference sequence). The DNA read from the CDR3 is TGCAGTGCTAGAGTTGTTAATCACAGGGATTTCTATGGC. Protein product: CSARVVNHRDFYG. The entire CDR3 is CSARVVNHRDFYGYTF.

On this clone itself: One end of the junction fails to match germline, which may point to a read error. The CDR3 end lies 3 residues beyond the end of the read and is filled in from the germline J gene. The J gene is TRBJ1-1, the V gene TRBV4-2, with D possibly matching TRBD1 (6 bases). Germline V gene data show CDR1 as LGHNA and CDR2 as YNFKEQ. The CDR3 runs to 16 residues. CDR3 in amino acids: CASSPPTGGWDTEAFF. The CDR3 bases that were read are TGCGCCAGCAGCCCTCCGACAGGAGGGTGGGACACTGAA.

Concerning this clone: The CDR3 end lies 3 residues beyond the end of the read and is filled in from the germline J gene. The V gene is TRBV20-1, the J gene TRBJ2-3; 11 bases agree with TRBD1. The CDR3 totals 15 residues. The germline CDR1 and CDR2 sequences are DFQATT and SNEGSKA (reference sequence). CDR3 bases read: TGCAGTGCTGCCAGGACAGGGGGCGCGGGGCAGCCG. This encodes CSAARTGGAGQP. In full, the CDR3 is CSAARTGGAGQPQYF.

Turning to this clone: With the read ending 3 residues before the CDR3 end, the germline J gene is used to fill in that end. The J gene is TRBJ2-5, the V gene TRBV2; TRBD2 agrees at 7 bases. From germline, CDR1 is SNHLY and CDR2 FYNNEI. The CDR3 extends over 15 amino acids. V shed 8 bases, J shed 5 bases, and the junction held 14 bases outside the gene matches. CDR3 in amino acids: CASAVGAGEWETQYF. Partial CDR3 DNA: TGTGCCAGCGCTGTTGGGGCGGGGGAGTGGGAGACC.

Comment on this clone: The read is 3 residues too short to cover the CDR3 end, so that end is filled in from the germline J gene. The chain carries TRBV20-1 and TRBJ2-3, with 8 nucleotides matching TRBD2. This CDR3 spans 13 amino acids. J was trimmed by 1 base and V by 5 bases; bases with no gene match: 2. Germline values: CDR1 DFQATT, CDR2 SNEGSKA (reference sequence). This chain's CDR3 is CSARSGGTDTQYF. The covered CDR3 bases are TGCAGTGCTCGTAGCGGGGGCACAGATACG.

As regards this clone: The CDR3 end lies 3 residues beyond the end of the read and is filled in from the germline J gene. The rearrangement links TRBV6-2 or TRBV6-3 to TRBJ1-2, with D perhaps matching TRBD1 (5 bases). Germline V gene sequence: CDR1 MNHEY, CDR2 SVGEGT. The V and J ends lost 2 bases and 5 bases respectively, with 12 bases between them. The CDR3 is 14 amino acids. The CDR3 reads CASSYVGGGYGYTF. CDR3 DNA, as far as it was read: TGTGCCAGCAGTTACGTCGGGGGTGGTTATGGC.

CDR3 DNA, as far as it was read: TGCAGTGCTAGAGATCAAGCCGGGTTCCGTCCCTACGAG. Its translation is CSARDQAGFRPYE. The CDR3 in full is CSARDQAGFRPYEQYF. The V call is TRBV20-1, the J call TRBJ2-7; D ambiguous. The DNA ends 3 residues before the CDR3 does, and the rest of the CDR3 is filled in from the germline J gene. Germline V gene lookup returns CDR1 DFQATT and CDR2 SNEGSKA (reference sequence). V lost 0 bases to trimming and J lost 2 bases, with 17 bases between them. This CDR3 is 16 amino acids long.

As to this clone: The sequenced fragment ends 3 residues before the CDR3 boundary, so the rest is inferred from the germline J gene. The chain combines TRBV11-3 with TRBJ2-2; the D gene is possibly TRBD2 (5 bases). The ends were cut back, 5 bases at V and 6 bases at J, with 13 bases in the middle. Germline V gene sequence: CDR1 SGHNT, CDR2 YENEEA. The CDR3 totals 14 residues. CDR3 DNA (partial): TGTGCCAGCAGCGTGATACTAGGAGCCGGGGAG. It codes for CASSVILGAGE. The full CDR3 is CASSVILGAGELFF. The variable domain in full, with the rest retrieved from reference TRBV11-3 and TRBJ2-2, is EAGVVQSPRYKIIEKKQPVAFWCNPISGHNTLYWYLQNLGQGPELLIRYENEEAVDDSQLPKDRFSAERLKGVDSTLKIQPAELGDSAVYLCASSVILGAGELFFGEGSRLTVL.

Remarks on this clone: Sequencing ends 3 residues short of the CDR3 end; the germline J gene provides the rest. The chain employs TRBV20-1 and TRBJ2-7, with D perhaps matching TRBD2 (5 bases). The germline CDR1 and CDR2 sequences are DFQATT and SNEGSKA (reference sequence). Trimming took off 0 bases at V and 1 base at J, with 13 bases between the two ends. This CDR3 is 15 amino acids long. The part of the CDR3 DNA that was read is TGCAGTGCTAGAGATCGAGAGGGCCCATCCTACGAG. Protein: CSARDREGPSYE. The entire CDR3 reads CSARDREGPSYEQYF.

Worth noting for this clone: The read ends 3 residues before the CDR3 terminus; that terminus is restored from the germline J gene. This rearrangement joins TRBV20-1 to TRBJ2-7; 9 bases agree with TRBD1. The CDR3 has 14 amino acids. Trimming cost V 6 bases and J 1 base; bases outside gene matches: 7. From germline, CDR1 is DFQATT and CDR2 SNEGSKA (reference sequence). CDR3 region: CSALSDRGSYEQYF. The part of the CDR3 DNA that was read is TGCAGTGCCCTTTCTGACAGGGGGTCCTACGAG.

Concerning this clone itself: Sequencing ends 3 residues short of the CDR3 end; the germline J gene provides the rest. The chain has TRBV6-2 or TRBV6-3 and TRBJ1-6; 10 bases are shared with TRBD1. Per the germline V gene, CDR1 is MNHEY and CDR2 is SVGEGT. V shed 4 bases and J 6 bases; nucleotides not matched to a gene: 3. The CDR3 is 15 residues long. Incomplete CDR3 DNA: TGTGCCAGCAGTTTGACAGGGGGCACTAATTCACCC. It yields the protein CASSLTGGTNSP. The whole CDR3 is CASSLTGGTNSPLHF.

Worth noting for this clone: Read data end 3 residues before the CDR3 end; the end is taken from the germline J gene. The rearrangement uses TRBV4-2 and TRBJ1-1; D may be TRBD1 (5 bases). Germline CDR1 reads LGHNA; CDR2 reads YNFKEQ. The length of the CDR3 is 17 residues. V dropped 0 bases and J dropped 4 bases, with 18 bases sitting between them. CDR3 DNA, as far as it was read: TGTGCCAGCAGCCAAGATCTTTCGCGGGACTTCTCCACTGAA. Amino acids: CASSQDLSRDFSTE. The complete CDR3 sequence is CASSQDLSRDFSTEAFF.

A word on this clone: The read comes to an end 3 residues before the CDR3 does, leaving the germline J gene to fill in the end. The chain employs TRBV20-1 and TRBJ2-2; D perhaps matches TRBD2 (6 bases). V gave up 1 base and J gave up 8 bases, with 11 bases separating them. Germline loops: CDR1 DFQATT, CDR2 SNEGSKA (reference sequence). The CDR3 runs 13 residues. The sequenced part of the CDR3 DNA is TGCAGTGCTAGAGGTCTGGAGGGGGGGGAG. As protein: CSARGLEGGE. The entire CDR3 sequence reads CSARGLEGGELFF.

Of note for this clone: The sequenced fragment ends 3 residues before the CDR3 boundary, so the rest is inferred from the germline J gene. The genes are TRBV15 and TRBJ2-7; 9 nucleotides align to TRBD1. The ends lost 6 bases at V and 3 bases at J; junction bases unmatched: 12. CDR1 LNHNV and CDR2 YYDKDF come from the germline V gene (reference sequence). The length of the CDR3 is 16 residues. Partial CDR3 DNA: TGTGCCACCAGAGAAGGAATTGGGACAGGGAGCTACGAG. Protein: CATREGIGTGSYE. The complete CDR3 reads CATREGIGTGSYEQYF.